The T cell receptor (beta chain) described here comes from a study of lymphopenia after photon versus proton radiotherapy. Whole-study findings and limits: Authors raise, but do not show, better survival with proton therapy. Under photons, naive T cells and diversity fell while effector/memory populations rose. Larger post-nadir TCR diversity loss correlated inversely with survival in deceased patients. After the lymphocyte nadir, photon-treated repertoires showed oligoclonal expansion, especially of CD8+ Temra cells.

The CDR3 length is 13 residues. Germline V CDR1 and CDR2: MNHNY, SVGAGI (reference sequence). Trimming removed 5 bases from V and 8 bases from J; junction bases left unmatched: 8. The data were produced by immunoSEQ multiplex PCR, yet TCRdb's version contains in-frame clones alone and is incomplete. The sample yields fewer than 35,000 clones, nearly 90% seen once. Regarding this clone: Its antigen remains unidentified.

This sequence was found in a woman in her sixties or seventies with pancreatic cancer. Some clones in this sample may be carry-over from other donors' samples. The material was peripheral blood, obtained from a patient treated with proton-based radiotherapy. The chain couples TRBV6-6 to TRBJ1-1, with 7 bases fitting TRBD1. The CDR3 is CASSDQGEEEAFF. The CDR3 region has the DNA TGTGCCAGCAGTGACCAGGGGGAAGAGGAAGCTTTCTTT.